Presented here are 30 T cell receptor beta chains from one specimen sequenced in a study of CDR3 diversity in severe acne. TCRdb re-called the PCR reads with MiXCR, one entry per CDR3 protein. Here the sample spans about 84,000 distinct CDR3 sequences, over 40% being singletons. The sequenced material came from blood. These TCRs come from a male donor in good health, without acne.

The table lists this clonotype with many counts. V usage is TRBV6-1 and J usage is TRBJ1-1, with TRBD1 identical over 7 bases. Germline trimming cut 1 base from V and 5 bases from J; bases unmatched to any gene: 10. This CDR3 comprises 16 residues. Germline V gives CDR1 MNHNS, CDR2 SASEGT. DNA of the CDR3: TGTGCCAGCAGTGAAGTAGGGGGCAGAGGTAGGACTGAAGCTTTCTTT. As protein: CASSEVGGRGRTEAFF.

This chain uses TRBV7-9 with TRBJ1-2; 9 nucleotides line up with TRBD1. The CDR3 extends over 15 amino acids. Looked up from germline, CDR1 is SEHNR and CDR2 is FQNEAQ (reference sequence). J lost 4 bases, V lost 1 base, and 4 bases had no gene match. As DNA, the CDR3 is TGTGCCAGCAGCTTAGGGGACAGGGAGTTCTATGGCTACACCTTC. Translation gives CASSLGDREFYGYTF.

The chain is built from TRBV7-9 and TRBJ1-6; 10 bases match TRBD1. Germline trimming cut 5 bases from V and 3 bases from J; bases unmatched to any gene: 13. The CDR3 is 19 residues long. From germline, CDR1 is SEHNR and CDR2 FQNEAQ (reference sequence). The CDR3 nucleotides are TGTGCCAGCAGCGCACAGGTGGGACAGGGGTATCGCTATAATTCACCCCTCCACTTT. Protein: CASSAQVGQGYRYNSPLHF.

The chain has TRBV2 and TRBJ2-1; D call uncertain. The CDR3 has 17 amino acids. V lost 7 bases and J lost 2, with 21 bases in between. The germline V gene encodes CDR1 SNHLY and CDR2 FYNNEI. The chain's CDR3 is CASKVQASGNTYNEQFF. The CDR3 nucleotides read TGTGCCAGCAAGGTTCAGGCCTCTGGAAACACCTACAATGAGCAGTTCTTC.

This clonotype has just a few counts. V usage is TRBV20-1 and J usage is TRBJ2-3, with 8 bases lining up with TRBD2. Germline CDR1 reads DFQATT; CDR2 reads SNEGSKA (reference sequence). There are 12 residues in the CDR3. V trimming: 7 bases; J trimming: 10 bases; junction bases outside the gene matches: 10. The CDR3 sequence is CSVRTSSSSQYF. CDR3 coding DNA: TGCAGTGTGAGGACTAGCAGTTCGTCGCAGTATTTT.

The genes are TRBV25-1 and TRBJ1-3, with unresolved D. Trimming cost V 8 bases and J 0 bases, with 14 bases left between them. The CDR3 is 15 amino acids. CDR1 and CDR2 from the germline V gene are MGHDK and SYGVNS. The CDR3 is CASHYNRVSGNTIYF. Here the CDR3 DNA reads TGTGCCAGCCACTACAATCGGGTCTCTGGAAACACCATATATTTT.

This clonotype has a count of ten or more. The gene calls are TRBV6-5 and TRBJ1-4; 8 nucleotides align to TRBD1. The V gene end was trimmed by 5 bases and the J gene end by 8 bases; junction bases not matched to a gene: 7. Germline CDR1 is MNHEY and CDR2 is SVGAGI. This CDR3 is built from 14 residues. This CDR3 is CASSIGQGREKLFF. For the CDR3, the DNA is TGTGCCAGCAGTATTGGACAGGGAAGGGAAAAACTGTTTTTT.

As for this clonotype: A much larger clone lies one base from this, so it may be a read error. The chain links TRBV15 to TRBJ1-1; D is ambiguous. The CDR3 is made up of 15 amino acids. Per the germline V gene, CDR1 is LNHNV and CDR2 is YYDKDF (reference sequence). This CDR3 is CATGRPTVLRTEAFF. DNA for the CDR3: TGTGCCACCGGCAGACCAACGGTCCTGCGAACTGAAGCTTTCTTT. Variable domain in full (rest from reference TRBV15 and TRBJ1-1): DAMVIQNPRYQVTQFGKPVTLSCSQTLNHNVMYWYQQKSSQAPKLLFHYYDKDFNNEADTPDNFQSRRPNTSFCFLDIRSPGLGDTAMYLCATGRPTVLRTEAFFGQGTRLTVV.

This clonotype was counted many times. The chain combines TRBV4-2 with TRBJ2-7; D unresolved. V lost 1 base to trimming and J lost 2 bases, with 6 bases between them. This CDR3 region has 13 residues. CDR1 and CDR2 (germline): LGHNA, YNFKEQ. CDR3 sequence reads: CASSQGRTYEQYF. The CDR3, as DNA: TGTGCCAGCAGCCAAGGCAGGACCTACGAGCAGTACTTC.

The V gene is TRBV20-1, the J gene TRBJ2-3, with TRBD2 matching over 13 bases. Germline V CDR1 and CDR2: DFQATT, SNEGSKA (reference sequence). V shed 3 bases, J shed 1 base, and the junction held 4 bases outside the gene matches. CDR3 length: 16 residues. The CDR3 is CSARGTSGRGTDTQYF. The CDR3 region has the DNA TGCAGTGCTAGGGGAACTAGCGGGAGGGGCACAGATACGCAGTATTTT.

The V call is TRBV15, the J call TRBJ2-2; TRBD2 might be the D (6 bases). Germline V gene lookup returns CDR1 LNHNV and CDR2 YYDKDF (reference sequence). Trimming took 5 bases from V and 4 from J, leaving 8 bases between them. The CDR3 is 13 amino acids. The CDR3 region is CATSRRGTGELFF. The CDR3 nucleotides read TGTGCCACCAGCCGGAGGGGCACCGGGGAGCTGTTTTTT.

This clonotype has just one count. V usage is TRBV7-2 and J usage is TRBJ1-2; no firm D call. The CDR3 runs to 11 residues. Germline CDR1 and CDR2: SGHTA and FQGNSA. V gave up 4 bases and J gave up 4 bases, with 4 bases separating them. The CDR3 spells CASSSLYGYTF. The CDR3 coding sequence is TGTGCCAGCAGCTCCCTCTATGGCTACACCTTC.

This rearrangement joins TRBV20-1 to TRBJ2-1; TRBD2 agrees at 9 bases. The CDR3 sequence is 12 residues long. Germline CDR1 is DFQATT and CDR2 is SNEGSKA (reference sequence). The CDR3 spells CSVLAGDNEQFF. In nucleotides, the CDR3 is TGCAGCGTACTAGCGGGCGACAATGAGCAGTTCTTC.

CDR3 nucleotides: TGTGCCAGCAGCTTAGCGGCCGCTCCCTACGAGCAGTACTTC. This encodes CASSLAAAPYEQYF. The chain combines TRBV7-2 with TRBJ2-7; D unclear. V gave up 0 bases and J gave up 2 bases, with 8 bases separating them. This CDR3 spans 14 amino acids. CDR1 is SGHTA and CDR2 is FQGNSA in the germline V gene. The whole variable domain, filled in from reference TRBV7-2 and TRBJ2-7, reads GAGVSQSPSNKVTEKGKDVELRCDPISGHTALYWYRQSLGQGLEFLIYFQGNSAPDKSGLPSDRFSAERTGGSVSTLTIQRTQQEDSAVYLCASSLAAAPYEQYFGPGTRLTVT.

This chain's CDR3 is CSARDPASGGVYEQYF. The CDR3 DNA reads as TGCAGTGCTAGAGATCCAGCTAGTGGGGGGGTCTACGAGCAGTACTTC. V usage is TRBV20-1 and J usage is TRBJ2-7; 7 nucleotides align to TRBD2. The CDR3 extends over 16 amino acids. CDR1 DFQATT and CDR2 SNEGSKA come from the germline V gene (reference sequence). V gave up 0 bases and J gave up 3 bases; unmatched junction bases: 11.

This chain connects TRBV7-2 to TRBJ1-2, with a possible D match to TRBD1 (5 bases). Germline assignment: CDR1 SGHTA and CDR2 FQGNSA. This CDR3 spans 18 amino acids. V gave up 5 bases and J gave up 5 bases, with 27 bases separating them. The CDR3 coding sequence is TGTGCCAGCAGCGCCGACCTGGGACGGGAACACCACGAGTATGGCTACACCTTC. Translating it yields CASSADLGREHHEYGYTF.

This chain uses TRBV29-1 with TRBJ1-1, with D maybe TRBD1 (6 bases). Germline-derived CDR1 and CDR2 are SQVTM and ANQGSEA. With 0 bases removed from V and 4 bases from J, the gap between germline ends came to 15 bases. CDR3 size: 15 residues. The CDR3 region has the DNA TGCAGCGTTGAAGATCACAGGGTACCGAGCACTGAAGCTTTCTTT. Translated: CSVEDHRVPSTEAFF.

The chain employs TRBV6-1 and TRBJ1-3; D is undetermined. Germline V gene data show CDR1 as MNHNS and CDR2 as SASEGT. This CDR3 contains 15 residues. Between the trimmed V and J ends, which lost 11 bases and 0 bases, there was a span of 17 bases. The CDR3 DNA is TGTGCCGCGCGCGTAGACGACCTCTCTGGAAACACCATATATTTT. Its protein product is CAARVDDLSGNTIYF.

In its sample, this clonotype was seen many times. The chain recombines TRBV29-1 with TRBJ1-1; D gene unclear. V was cut by 7 bases and J by 6 bases, with 33 bases left in between. Looked up from germline, CDR1 is SQVTM and CDR2 is ANQGSEA. The CDR3 consists of 18 residues. CDR3 loop: CSATHSKPGPAAVAEAFF. DNA of the CDR3: TGCAGCGCTACGCATTCAAAGCCGGGCCCGGCTGCAGTTGCTGAAGCTTTCTTT. Using reference TRBV29-1 and TRBJ1-1 for the parts outside the CDR3, the full variable domain is SAVISQKPSRDICQRGTSLTIQCQVDSQVTMMFWYRQQPGQSLTLIATANQGSEATYESGFVIDKFPISRPNLTFSTLTVSNMSPEDSSIYLCSATHSKPGPAAVAEAFFGQGTRLTVV.

Note on this clonotype: A junction end diverges from the germline sequence, so it may reflect a read error. This sequence joins TRBV9 and TRBJ1-1, with D hard to call. This CDR3 is 13 amino acids long. The germline V gene has CDR1 SGDLS and CDR2 YYNGEE. CDR3 loop: CAGSEMALTEAFF. The CDR3 bases are TGTGCCGGCAGCGAGATGGCCCTCACTGAAGCTTTCTTT. Variable domain in full (rest from reference TRBV9 and TRBJ1-1): DSGVTQTPKHLITATGQRVTLRCSPRSGDLSVYWYQQSLDQGLQFLIQYYNGEERAKGNILERFSAQQFPDLHSELNLSSLELGDSALYFCAGSEMALTEAFFGQGTRLTVV.

This clonotype was recorded at least ten times. The V and J genes are TRBV11-3 and TRBJ2-5, with 12 bases identical to TRBD1. Germline trimming cut 5 bases from V and 5 bases from J; bases unmatched to any gene: 6. The CDR3 runs 15 residues. Germline-derived CDR1 and CDR2 are SGHNT and YENEEA. The CDR3 nucleotides read TGTGCCAGCAGCCCGGGGACAGGGGGCAGGGAGACCCAGTACTTC. Its translation: CASSPGTGGRETQYF.

This clonotype has only one observation. This rearrangement joins TRBV24-1 to TRBJ2-7, with 7 nucleotides matching TRBD1. The V gene end was trimmed by 9 bases and the J gene end by 2 bases; junction bases not matched to a gene: 9. Germline V gene lookup returns CDR1 KGHDR and CDR2 SFDVKD. CDR3 length equals 14 residues. The CDR3 DNA reads TGTGCCACCTTCGGGACAGTAATCCCCTACGAGCAGTACTTC. This codes for CATFGTVIPYEQYF.

DNA of the CDR3: TGTGCCAGCAGCTTGTCAGCGGGAGGGTACGAGCAGTACTTC. Residues: CASSLSAGGYEQYF. The chain uses TRBV5-6 and TRBJ2-7; 10 bases are a match to TRBD2. The CDR3 consists of 14 residues. Trimming removed 1 base from V and 4 bases from J; junction bases left unmatched: 2. Germline V gives CDR1 SGHDT, CDR2 YYEEEE.

The table lists this clonotype with a count of one. The CDR3 does not close with the conserved phenylalanine or tryptophan, likely indicating a read error. V gene TRBV20-1 combines with J gene TRBJ1-5; D is perhaps TRBD1 (6 bases). Germline CDR1 is DFQATT and CDR2 is SNEGSKA (reference sequence). Trimming removed 4 bases from V and 0 bases from J, with 19 bases in between. The CDR3 consists of 17 residues. The CDR3: CSATTGNSPYSNQPQHL. The CDR3 DNA is TGCAGTGCTACCACAGGGAATTCTCCCTATAGCAATCAGCCCCAGCATCTT.

This clonotype has just a few counts. The chain combines TRBV29-1 with TRBJ2-7; 7 bases line up with TRBD1. Germline CDR1 SQVTM, CDR2 ANQGSEA. V shed 6 bases and J 1 base; nucleotides not matched to a gene: 9. CDR3 size: 14 residues. CDR3 DNA: TGCAGCGTAGCTCGACAGGGCGGATCCTACGAGCAGTACTTC. Translation: CSVARQGGSYEQYF.

V is TRBV7-3 and J is TRBJ2-7, with TRBD2 matching 10 bases. Near its end, the DNA agrees better with TRBJ2-1, so the J call may be wrong. This CDR3 has 15 amino acids. The germline V gene encodes CDR1 SGHTA and CDR2 FQGTGA. The DNA of the CDR3 is TGTGCCAGCAGCTTACAACTAGCGGGGCACAATGAGCAGTTCTTC. This translates into CASSLQLAGHNEQFF.

To note about this clonotype: The missing conserved phenylalanine or tryptophan at the end of this CDR3 makes a read error likely. The rearrangement uses TRBV10-2 and TRBJ1-3; D remains unclear. In germline, CDR1 is WSHSY, CDR2 SAAADI. V lost 0 bases and J 6 bases, leaving 6 bases between the germline ends. CDR3 length: 13 amino acids. The CDR3 coding sequence is TGCGCCAGCAGTGAGTCTGGAGTAAACACCATATATCTC. It encodes CASSESGVNTIYL.

Judged by abundance, this clonotype is medium-sized. The genes are TRBV29-1 and TRBJ2-1, with 11 bases that match TRBD2. The germline V gene encodes CDR1 SQVTM and CDR2 ANQGSEA. The CDR3 spans 14 residues. After removal of 6 bases from V and 6 bases from J, the junction contained 7 bases not matched to a gene. Here the CDR3 reads CSVTSGGNPNEQFF. The CDR3 DNA reads TGCAGCGTAACTAGCGGGGGTAACCCCAATGAGCAGTTCTTC.

The sample holds many counts of this clonotype. This chain uses TRBV7-9 with TRBJ2-5, with D perhaps matching TRBD1 (6 bases). Germline V gene data show CDR1 as SEHNR and CDR2 as FQNEAQ (reference sequence). This CDR3 contains 15 residues. V lost 3 bases and J lost 5, with 16 bases in between. The CDR3, as DNA: TGTGCCAGCAGCTTGGCTAGATCAGGGGCCGAGACCCAGTACTTC. Translating it yields CASSLARSGAETQYF.

The chain uses TRBV9 and TRBJ2-7; tentatively, D is TRBD2 (5 bases). The ends were cut back, 4 bases at V and 5 bases at J, with 16 bases in the middle. CDR1 and CDR2 from the germline V gene are SGDLS and YYNGEE. The CDR3 is 14 amino acids. The CDR3 is CASSPREGVNEQYF. As DNA, the CDR3 is TGTGCCAGCAGCCCGCGAGAGGGAGTGAACGAGCAGTACTTC.